The rows below give T cell receptor beta chains drawn from one sample of a study of shared clonotypes between healthy human individuals. The assay was immunoSEQ multiplex PCR, and TCRdb's table has in-frame clones only and misses some. The data hold some 600,000 clones, with about 96% observed a single time. What was sequenced was naive CD8+ T cells sorted from blood. The receptors here all came from a woman aged 25 to 39 in good health. Each CDR3 is given with its conserved first and last residue. D genes are given only for firm matches. Clone size is given for some rows only: seen once, a few or many times, or a class if the clone is expanded.

J	V	D	size	CDR3	DNA
TRBJ1-2	TRBV13	NA	NA	CASTQSGAALGYTF	TGTGCCAGCACCCAATCGGGGGCCGCGCTTGGCTACACCTTC
TRBJ2-1	TRBV6-5	TRBD2	NA	CASGLAGGPGEQFF	TGTGCCAGCGGACTAGCGGGAGGGCCGGGTGAGCAGTTCTTC
TRBJ1-1	TRBV4-1	TRBD1	NA	CASSQVGQGAAFF	TGCGCCAGCAGCCAAGTGGGACAGGGGGCAGCTTTCTTT
TRBJ2-1	TRBV9	NA	NA	CASSVDLSAYNEQFF	TGTGCCAGCAGCGTGGACCTCTCTGCCTACAATGAGCAGTTCTTC
TRBJ1-5	TRBV19	NA	NA	CASSISPPTGLQVRQPQHF	TGTGCCAGTAGTATATCACCCCCCACAGGACTCCAGGTCCGTCAGCCCCAGCATTTT
TRBJ2-7	TRBV27	NA	once	CASSLQRVGYEQYF	TGTGCCAGCAGTTTGCAGCGAGTTGGCTACGAGCAGTACTTC
TRBJ1-3	TRBV28	NA	NA	CASSFNGNTIYF	TGTGCCAGCAGTTTCAACGGAAACACCATATATTTT
TRBJ2-7	TRBV5-5	NA	once	CASSTQGRDEQYF	TGTGCCAGCAGCACACAGGGAAGGGACGAGCAGTACTTC
TRBJ1-1	TRBV5-1	TRBD1	NA	CASSLGTGLNTEAFF	TGCGCCAGCAGCTTGGGGACAGGGTTGAACACTGAAGCTTTCTTT
TRBJ2-7	TRBV7-9	NA	NA	CASSPGTVYEQYF	TGTGCCAGCAGCCCCGGGACCGTCTACGAGCAGTACTTC
TRBJ2-7	TRBV28	NA	NA	CASSLLEASSYEQYF	TGTGCCAGCAGTTTATTAGAAGCGAGCTCCTACGAGCAGTACTTC
TRBJ2-2	TRBV2	TRBD2	NA	CASSSGSGRYTGELFF	TGTGCCAGCAGCAGCGGTAGCGGGAGGTATACCGGGGAGCTGTTTTTT
TRBJ2-1	TRBV14	TRBD2	NA	CASSLWTSGSDNEQFF	TGTGCCAGCAGCCTCTGGACTAGCGGGAGCGACAATGAGCAGTTCTTC
TRBJ2-7	TRBV27	NA	NA	CASSLAKKIHYEQYF	TGTGCCAGCAGTTTAGCGAAGAAGATCCACTACGAGCAGTACTTC
TRBJ1-5	TRBV28	TRBD1	NA	CASSLGRDRTF	TGTGCCAGCAGCCTTGGGAGGGACAGGACTTTT
TRBJ1-4	TRBV11-2	NA	once	CASSLVEGTLGEKLFF	TGTGCCAGCAGCTTAGTGGAGGGGACCCTAGGCGAAAAACTGTTTTTT
TRBJ2-7	TRBV6-5	NA	NA	CASRDLSSYEQYF	TGTGCCAGCAGAGATTTGAGCTCCTACGAGCAGTACTTC
TRBJ2-1	TRBV14	NA	NA	CASSQDTRLFHNGEQFF	TGTGCCAGCAGCCAGGATACCAGGCTCTTCCACAATGGTGAGCAGTTCTTC
TRBJ2-1	TRBV10-3	TRBD1	NA	CAISEQGARYNEQFF	TGTGCCATCAGTGAGCAGGGGGCGCGTTACAATGAGCAGTTCTTC
TRBJ2-7	TRBV5-8	NA	NA	CASSWGTGSYEQYF	TGTGCCAGCAGCTGGGGAACAGGGAGCTACGAGCAGTACTTC
TRBJ2-7	TRBV28	NA	NA	CASSPLGENSYEQYF	TGTGCCAGCAGTCCCCTAGGGGAGAACTCCTACGAGCAGTACTTC
TRBJ2-2	TRBV7-9	TRBD2	NA	CASSRTSGSHGELFF	TGTGCCAGCAGCCGGACTAGCGGGAGTCACGGGGAGCTGTTTTTT
TRBJ2-7	TRBV28	NA	NA	CASSLQDRVYEQYF	TGTGCCAGCAGTTTACAGGACAGAGTCTACGAGCAGTACTTC
TRBJ2-5	TRBV28	NA	once	CASTLAGTQETQYF	TGTGCCAGCACACTGGCGGGTACCCAGGAGACCCAGTACTTC
TRBJ2-7	TRBV27	NA	NA	CASSLGSEQYF	TGTGCCAGCAGTTTAGGATCCGAGCAGTACTTC